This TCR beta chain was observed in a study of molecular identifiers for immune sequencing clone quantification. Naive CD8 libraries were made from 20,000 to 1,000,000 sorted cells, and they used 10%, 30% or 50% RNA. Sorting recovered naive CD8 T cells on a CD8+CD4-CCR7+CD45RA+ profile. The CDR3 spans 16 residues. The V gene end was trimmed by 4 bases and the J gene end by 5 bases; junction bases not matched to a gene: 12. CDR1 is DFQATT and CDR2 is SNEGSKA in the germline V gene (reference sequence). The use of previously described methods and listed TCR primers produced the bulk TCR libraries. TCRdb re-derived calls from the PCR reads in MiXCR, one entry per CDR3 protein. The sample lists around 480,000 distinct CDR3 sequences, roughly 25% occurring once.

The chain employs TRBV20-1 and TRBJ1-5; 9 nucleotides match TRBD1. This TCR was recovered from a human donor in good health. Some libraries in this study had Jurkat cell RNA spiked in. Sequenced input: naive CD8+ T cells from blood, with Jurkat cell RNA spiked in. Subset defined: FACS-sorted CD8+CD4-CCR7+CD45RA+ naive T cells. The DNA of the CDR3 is TGCAGTGCTAACCCCCGGACAGGGGTTAGGCATCAGCCCCAGCATTTT. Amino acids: CSANPRTGVRHQPQHF.